This TCR beta chain was obtained from a study of blood T cell repertoires in COVID-19. For the study at large: T cells, B-cell-depleted T cells, or PBMCs provided the cDNA or gDNA that served as material.

Original handling: Nucleated cell number was recorded as an estimate derived from reference gene primer amplification. Here immunoSEQ multiplex PCR was the method, and the copy in TCRdb shows in-frame clones only, minus some. Clone size and V and J calls were adopted from that table, with D and trimming inferred from the DNA. The data contain more than 65,000 clones, 60% to 85% of them singletons. The length of the CDR3 is 15 residues. From germline, CDR1 is MNHEY and CDR2 SVGAGI. After removal of 0 bases from V and 6 bases from J, the junction contained 4 bases not matched to a gene. This rearrangement joins TRBV6-5 to TRBJ2-1, with 8 bases identical to TRBD2. The sequence was obtained from a man aged 55 to 70 with acute or convalescent COVID-19. Sequencing input: peripheral blood. The CDR3 spells CASSYSSGGLNEQFF. CDR3 coding DNA: TGTGCCAGCAGTTACTCGTCGGGGGGGCTCAATGAGCAGTTCTTC.